The 19 T cell receptor beta chains below were found in one sample sequenced in a study of shared clonotypes between healthy human individuals. The naive CD8 fraction comprised CD45RO-negative cells positively selected for CCR7 and excluded terminally differentiated effector memory CD45RA+ cells. This table comes from immunoSEQ multiplex PCR, and its TCRdb copy is limited to in-frame clones, with some not included. The data hold around 640,000 clones, with about 96% observed a single time. Sequenced: naive CD8+ T cells sorted from blood. The receptors were sampled from a woman in her 30s in good health.

This chain uses TRBV5-4 with TRBJ1-2, with 7 bases that match TRBD1. Per the germline V gene, CDR1 is SGHNT and CDR2 is YYREEE (reference sequence). The V and J ends lost 0 bases and 8 bases, in that order; junction bases with no gene match: 4. The CDR3 runs to 13 residues. The DNA for the CDR3 is TGTGCCAGCAGCTTGGGGACAGGTGGCGGCTACACCTTC. Protein: CASSLGTGGGYTF.

The chain carries TRBV28 and TRBJ2-7, with unresolved D. Germline CDR1 is MDHEN and CDR2 is SYDVKM. Trimming cost V 2 bases and J 7 bases, with 18 bases left between them. This CDR3 contains 15 residues. The CDR3 bases are TGTGCCAGCAGTTTAACCCCCGAGTCCTTTGGGGAGCAGTACTTC. It yields the protein CASSLTPESFGEQYF.

V is TRBV28 and J is TRBJ2-3; D possibly corresponds to TRBD1 (6 bases). The germline V and J ends were trimmed by 7 bases and 1 base, with 12 bases remaining between them. Per germline, CDR1 MDHEN and CDR2 SYDVKM. The CDR3 sequence is 14 residues long. The CDR3 DNA sequence: TGTGCCAGCACCAGGACAGCGCGCACAGATACGCAGTATTTT. Its translation: CASTRTARTDTQYF.

V is TRBV7-9 and J is TRBJ2-1; 12 nucleotides agree with TRBD2. Trimming at V came to 5 bases and at J to 4 bases, leaving 6 bases not matched to a gene. The CDR3 is 16 residues long. Germline lookup yields CDR1 SEHNR and CDR2 FQNEAQ (reference sequence). As DNA, the CDR3 is TGTGCCAGCAGCCGGACTAGCGGGGATTCATACAATGAGCAGTTCTTC. Protein: CASSRTSGDSYNEQFF.

This chain joins TRBV28 and TRBJ1-3; TRBD1 matches 7 bases. The V segment lost 8 bases and the J segment 2 bases; nucleotides outside the gene matches: 15. Germline V gives CDR1 MDHEN, CDR2 SYDVKM. This CDR3 is 17 amino acids long. CDR3 DNA: TGTGCCAGCTCCTCGCCTTACCCCGGGACAGCTGGAAACACCATATATTTT. As protein: CASSSPYPGTAGNTIYF.

J is TRBJ2-1 and V is TRBV9, with TRBD2 matching 9 bases. The CDR3 sequence is 16 residues long. J lost 3 bases, V lost 0 bases, and 4 bases had no gene match. The germline CDR1 and CDR2 sequences are SGDLS and YYNGEE. DNA for the CDR3: TGTGCCAGCAGCGTAGGCGGGAGGGCACACTACAATGAGCAGTTCTTC. Translated, it gives CASSVGGRAHYNEQFF. Complete variable domain (other parts from reference TRBV9 and TRBJ2-1): DSGVTQTPKHLITATGQRVTLRCSPRSGDLSVYWYQQSLDQGLQFLIQYYNGEERAKGNILERFSAQQFPDLHSELNLSSLELGDSALYFCASSVGGRAHYNEQFFGPGTRLTVL.

The chain employs TRBV5-6 and TRBJ2-2, with no clear D. There are 12 residues in the CDR3. Germline values: CDR1 SGHDT, CDR2 YYEEEE. Trimming took 4 bases from V and 13 from J, leaving 14 bases between them. The CDR3 sequence: CASSAGPIGLFF. CDR3 DNA: TGTGCCAGCAGCGCCGGCCCCATCGGGCTGTTTTTT.

The chain joins TRBV7-8 to TRBJ1-2, with 9 bases lining up with TRBD1. Looked up from germline, CDR1 is SGHVS and CDR2 is FQNEAQ. Trimming removed 3 bases from V and 3 bases from J; junction bases left unmatched: 11. The CDR3 loop spans 17 amino acids. CDR3: CASSFNLRDRVYYGYTF. CDR3 coding DNA: TGTGCCAGCAGCTTCAACCTCCGGGACAGGGTCTACTATGGCTACACCTTC. Using reference TRBV7-8 and TRBJ1-2 for the parts outside the CDR3, the full variable domain is GAGVSQSPRYKVAKRGQDVALRCDPISGHVSLFWYQQALGQGPEFLTYFQNEAQLDKSGLPSDRFFAERPEGSVSTLKIQRTQQEDSAVYLCASSFNLRDRVYYGYTFGSGTRLTVV.

The rearrangement joins TRBV28 to TRBJ1-4, with D unclear. Trimming left V 5 bases short and J 5 bases short, with 21 bases between. The CDR3 spans 17 residues. Germline CDR1 reads MDHEN; CDR2 reads SYDVKM. Here the CDR3 DNA reads TGTGCCAGCAGTCCCTTTCCCTCAGATTCGGGAAATGAAAAACTGTTTTTT. It is translated as CASSPFPSDSGNEKLFF.

The chain is built from TRBV5-4 and TRBJ1-2, with TRBD1 as a possible D gene (5 bases). Trimming took off 0 bases at V and 4 bases at J, with 10 bases between the two ends. Germline V gene data show CDR1 as SGHNT and CDR2 as YYREEE (reference sequence). This CDR3 is built from 14 residues. CDR3 sequence (DNA): TGTGCCAGCAGCTTGGAATCAGGGAGCTATGGCTACACCTTC. It translates to CASSLESGSYGYTF.

This clone appeared a single time. The same CDR3 is also encoded by other DNA sequences in this sample. This chain links TRBV15 with TRBJ2-7; 7 bases match TRBD2. The CDR3 runs to 13 residues. V gave up 0 bases and J gave up 4 bases; unmatched junction bases: 0. Germline lookup yields CDR1 LNHNV and CDR2 YYDKDF (reference sequence). CDR3 amino acids: CATSREGGYEQYF. The CDR3, as DNA: TGTGCCACCAGCAGAGAGGGGGGGTACGAGCAGTACTTC.

The chain carries TRBV13 and TRBJ2-7; D ambiguous. Trimming took 4 bases from V and 6 from J, leaving 13 bases between them. The CDR3 length is 13 residues. Per the germline V gene, CDR1 is PRHDT and CDR2 is FYEKMQ (reference sequence). The CDR3 nucleotides read TGTGCCAGCAGCTCTCCTTCAGCGCTCGAGCAGTACTTC. Residues: CASSSPSALEQYF.

This clone appeared a single time. This chain uses TRBV14 with TRBJ2-1; the D is unclear. Trimming removed 4 bases at V and 0 bases at J, with 13 bases between. The CDR3 extends over 16 amino acids. The germline V gene has CDR1 SGHDN and CDR2 FVKESK. CDR3 sequence: CASSPRTFSSYNEQFF. In DNA form, the CDR3 reads TGTGCCAGCAGCCCTAGAACATTCAGCTCCTACAATGAGCAGTTCTTC.

A single count supports this clone. The chain joins TRBV6-4 to TRBJ2-1; no definite D call. The ends were cut back, 2 bases at V and 9 bases at J, with 5 bases in the middle. This CDR3 contains 11 residues. CDR1 is MRHNA, CDR2 SNTAGT, per germline. CDR3 protein: CASSDGPEQFF. The CDR3 DNA sequence: TGTGCCAGCAGTGACGGGCCTGAGCAGTTCTTC.

The genes are TRBV6-5 and TRBJ2-2; 16 bases line up with TRBD2. Germline V gene data show CDR1 as MNHEY and CDR2 as SVGAGI. This CDR3 is built from 14 residues. J lost 6 bases, V lost 10 bases, and 2 bases had no gene match. Written as DNA, the CDR3 is TGTGCCACGGGACTAGCGGGAGGGTCCGGGGAGCTGTTTTTT. Translation: CATGLAGGSGELFF.

V usage is TRBV21-1 and J usage is TRBJ1-1. TRBV21-1 is a pseudogene locus. The CDR3 spans 16 residues. The CDR3, as DNA: TGTGCCAGCAGCAACGAAGGAGGAGCCATGAACACTGAAGCTTTCTTT. Translating gives CASSNEGGAMNTEAFF.

The rearrangement links TRBV29-1 to TRBJ2-1, with a weak D call TRBD1 (6 bases). The CDR3 has 13 amino acids. V lost 7 bases, J lost 0 bases, and 10 bases lay in between. Germline V gene sequence: CDR1 SQVTM, CDR2 ANQGSEA. CDR3 region: CSGNRDSYNEQFF. The CDR3 nucleotides read TGCAGCGGTAACAGGGACTCCTACAATGAGCAGTTCTTC.

This chain links TRBV11-3 with TRBJ2-2; D possibly uses TRBD1 or TRBD2 (5 bases each). CDR3 length equals 15 residues. Germline V gene data show CDR1 as SGHNT and CDR2 as YENEEA. Trimming removed 5 bases at V and 7 bases at J, with 17 bases between. Written as DNA, the CDR3 is TGTGCCAGCAGCCTGCCCATCGGGGACGGCGGGGAGCTGTTTTTT. The encoded protein is CASSLPIGDGGELFF.

V and J are TRBV28 and TRBJ2-1; no clear D gene. This CDR3 contains 12 residues. V was shortened by 0 bases and J by 7 bases, with 4 bases between the two germline ends. Germline values: CDR1 MDHEN, CDR2 SYDVKM. CDR3 sequence reads: CASSLWRNEQFF. The CDR3 region has the DNA TGTGCCAGCAGTTTATGGAGGAATGAGCAGTTCTTC.